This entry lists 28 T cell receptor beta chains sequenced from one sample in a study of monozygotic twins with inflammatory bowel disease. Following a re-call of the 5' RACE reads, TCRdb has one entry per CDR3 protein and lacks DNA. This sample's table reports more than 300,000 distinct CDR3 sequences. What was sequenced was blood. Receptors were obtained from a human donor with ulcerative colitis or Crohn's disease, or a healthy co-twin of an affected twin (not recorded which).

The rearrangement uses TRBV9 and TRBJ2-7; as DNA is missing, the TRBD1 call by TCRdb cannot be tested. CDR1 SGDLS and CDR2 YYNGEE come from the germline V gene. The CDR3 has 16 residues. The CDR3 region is CASSVTSRQGQGEQYF.

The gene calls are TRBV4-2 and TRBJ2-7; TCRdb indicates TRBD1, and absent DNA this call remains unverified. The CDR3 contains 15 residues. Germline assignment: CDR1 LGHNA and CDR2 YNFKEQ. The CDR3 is CASSQAQGSSYEQYF.

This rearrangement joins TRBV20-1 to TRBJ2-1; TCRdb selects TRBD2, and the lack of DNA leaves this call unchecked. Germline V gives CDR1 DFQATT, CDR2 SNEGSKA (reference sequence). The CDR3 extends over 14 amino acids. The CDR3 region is CSARRLAGANEQFF.

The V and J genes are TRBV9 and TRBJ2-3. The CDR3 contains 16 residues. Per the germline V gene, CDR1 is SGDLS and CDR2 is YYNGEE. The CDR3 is CASSVGVGTSTDTQYF.

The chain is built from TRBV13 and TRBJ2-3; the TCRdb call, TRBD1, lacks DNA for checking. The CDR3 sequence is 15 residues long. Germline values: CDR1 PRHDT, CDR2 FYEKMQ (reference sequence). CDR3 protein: CASSSGTGDTDTQYF.

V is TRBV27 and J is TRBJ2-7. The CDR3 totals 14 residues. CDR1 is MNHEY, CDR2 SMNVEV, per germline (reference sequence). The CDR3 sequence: CASSPDLGTYEQYF.

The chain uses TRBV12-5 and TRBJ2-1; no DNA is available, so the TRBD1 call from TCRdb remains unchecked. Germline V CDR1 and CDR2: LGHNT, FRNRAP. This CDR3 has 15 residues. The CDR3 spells CASGLVQAGGDVQFF.

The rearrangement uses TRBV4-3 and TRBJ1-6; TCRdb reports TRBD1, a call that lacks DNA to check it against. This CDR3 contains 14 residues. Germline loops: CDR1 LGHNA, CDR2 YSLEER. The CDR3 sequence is CASSHRDTNSPLHF.

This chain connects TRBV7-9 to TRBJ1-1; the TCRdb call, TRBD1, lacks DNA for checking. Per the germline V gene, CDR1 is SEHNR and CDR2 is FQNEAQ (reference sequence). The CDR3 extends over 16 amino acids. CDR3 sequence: CASSLRDRGMDTEAFF.

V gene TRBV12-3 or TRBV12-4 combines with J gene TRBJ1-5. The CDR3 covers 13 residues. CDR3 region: CASSLGFNQPQHF.

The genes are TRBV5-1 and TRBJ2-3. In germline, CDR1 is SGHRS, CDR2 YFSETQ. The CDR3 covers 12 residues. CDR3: CASSLTSDTQYF.

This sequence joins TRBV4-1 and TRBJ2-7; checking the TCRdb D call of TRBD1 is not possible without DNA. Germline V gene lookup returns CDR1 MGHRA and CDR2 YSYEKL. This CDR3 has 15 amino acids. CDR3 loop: CASSQTGTDFYEQYF.

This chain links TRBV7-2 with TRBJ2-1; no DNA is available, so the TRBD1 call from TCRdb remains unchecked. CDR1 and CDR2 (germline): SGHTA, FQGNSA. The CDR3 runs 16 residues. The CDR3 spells CASSSTLRGPYNEQFF.

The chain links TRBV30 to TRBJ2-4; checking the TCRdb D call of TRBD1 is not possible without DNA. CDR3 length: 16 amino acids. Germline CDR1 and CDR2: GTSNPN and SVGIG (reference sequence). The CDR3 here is CAWRSGGRQGQNIQYF.

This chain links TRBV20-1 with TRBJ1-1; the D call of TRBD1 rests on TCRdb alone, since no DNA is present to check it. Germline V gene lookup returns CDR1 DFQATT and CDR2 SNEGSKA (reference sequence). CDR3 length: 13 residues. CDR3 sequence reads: CSARTLMNTEAFF.

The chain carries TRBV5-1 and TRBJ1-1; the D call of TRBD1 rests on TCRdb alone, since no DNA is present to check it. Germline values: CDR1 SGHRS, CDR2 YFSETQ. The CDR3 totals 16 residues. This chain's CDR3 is CASSFGTGVGGTEAFF.

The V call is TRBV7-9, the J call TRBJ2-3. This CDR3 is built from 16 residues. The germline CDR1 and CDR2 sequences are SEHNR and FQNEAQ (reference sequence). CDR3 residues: CASSSRRSDIPDTQYF.

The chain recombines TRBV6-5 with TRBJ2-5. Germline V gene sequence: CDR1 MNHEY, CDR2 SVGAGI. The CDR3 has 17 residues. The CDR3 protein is CASSYSRSDILTGTQYF.

CDR3 sequence reads: CASSIRQGIRGSRYNEQFF. The rearrangement joins TRBV4-1 to TRBJ2-1; there is no DNA to check the TCRdb D call of TRBD1. The CDR3 extends over 19 amino acids. CDR1 is MGHRA, CDR2 YSYEKL, per germline.

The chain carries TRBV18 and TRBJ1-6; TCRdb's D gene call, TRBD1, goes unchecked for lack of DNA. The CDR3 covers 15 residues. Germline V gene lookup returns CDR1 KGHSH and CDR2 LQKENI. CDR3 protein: CASSPGQVDNSPLHF. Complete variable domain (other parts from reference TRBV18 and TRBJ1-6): NAGVMQNPRHLVRRRGQEARLRCSPMKGHSHVYWYRQLPEEGLKFMVYLQKENIIDESGMPKERFSAEFPKEGPSILRIQQVVRGDSAAYFCASSPGQVDNSPLHFGNGTRLTVT.

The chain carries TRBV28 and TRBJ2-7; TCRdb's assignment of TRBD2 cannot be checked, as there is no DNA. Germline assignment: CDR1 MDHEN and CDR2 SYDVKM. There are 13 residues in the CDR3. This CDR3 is CASSLIQGLEQYF. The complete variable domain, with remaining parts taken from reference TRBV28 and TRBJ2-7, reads DVKVTQSSRYLVKRTGEKVFLECVQDMDHENMFWYRQDPGLGLRLIYFSYDVKMKEKGDIPEGYSVSREKKERFSLILESASTNQTSMYLCASSLIQGLEQYFGPGTRLTVT.

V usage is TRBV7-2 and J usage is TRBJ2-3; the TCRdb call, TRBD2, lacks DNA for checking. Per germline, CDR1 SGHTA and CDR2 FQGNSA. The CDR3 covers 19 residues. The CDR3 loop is CASSLRGLAGITSTDTQYF.

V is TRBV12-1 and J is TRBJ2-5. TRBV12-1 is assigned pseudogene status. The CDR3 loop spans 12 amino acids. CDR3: CASRLSTETQYF.

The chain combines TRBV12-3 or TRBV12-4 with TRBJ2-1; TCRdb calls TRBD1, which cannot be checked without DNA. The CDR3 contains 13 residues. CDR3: CASSLQGGGEQFF.

The CDR3 here is CASSARVSGEPYEQYF. The rearrangement uses TRBV6-1 and TRBJ2-7; TCRdb selects TRBD2, and the lack of DNA leaves this call unchecked. Germline lookup yields CDR1 MNHNS and CDR2 SASEGT. CDR3 length equals 16 residues.

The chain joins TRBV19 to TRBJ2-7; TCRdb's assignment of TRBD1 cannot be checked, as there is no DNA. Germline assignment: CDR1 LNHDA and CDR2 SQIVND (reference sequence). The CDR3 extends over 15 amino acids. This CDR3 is CASSPSGTLSYEQYF. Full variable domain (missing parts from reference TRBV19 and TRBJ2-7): DGGITQSPKYLFRKEGQNVTLSCEQNLNHDAMYWYRQDPGQGLRLIYYSQIVNDFQKGDIAEGYSVSREKKESFPLTVTSAQKNPTAFYLCASSPSGTLSYEQYFGPGTRLTVT.

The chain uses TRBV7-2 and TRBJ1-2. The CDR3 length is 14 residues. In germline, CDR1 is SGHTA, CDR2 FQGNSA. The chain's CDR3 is CASSSDTGTYGYTF.

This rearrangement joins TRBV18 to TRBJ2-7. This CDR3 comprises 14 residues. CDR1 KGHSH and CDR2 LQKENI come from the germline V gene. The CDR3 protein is CASSPAHPSYEQYF.